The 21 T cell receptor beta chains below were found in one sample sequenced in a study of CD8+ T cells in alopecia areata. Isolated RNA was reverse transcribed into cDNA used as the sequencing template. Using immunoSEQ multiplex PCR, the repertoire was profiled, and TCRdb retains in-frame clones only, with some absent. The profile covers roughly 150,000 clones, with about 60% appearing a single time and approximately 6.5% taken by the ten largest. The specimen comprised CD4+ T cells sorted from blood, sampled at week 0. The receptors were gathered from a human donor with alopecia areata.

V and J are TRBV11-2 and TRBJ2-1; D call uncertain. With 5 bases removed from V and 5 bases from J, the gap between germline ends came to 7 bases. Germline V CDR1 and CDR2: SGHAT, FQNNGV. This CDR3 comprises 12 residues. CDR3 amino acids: CASSAYHNEQFF. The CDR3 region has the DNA TGTGCCAGCAGCGCATACCACAATGAGCAGTTCTTC. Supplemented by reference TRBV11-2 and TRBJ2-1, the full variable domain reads EAGVAQSPRYKIIEKRQSVAFWCNPISGHATLYWYQQILGQGPKLLIQFQNNGVVDDSQLPKDRFSAERLKGVDSTLKIQPAKLEDSAVYLCASSAYHNEQFFGPGTRLTVL.

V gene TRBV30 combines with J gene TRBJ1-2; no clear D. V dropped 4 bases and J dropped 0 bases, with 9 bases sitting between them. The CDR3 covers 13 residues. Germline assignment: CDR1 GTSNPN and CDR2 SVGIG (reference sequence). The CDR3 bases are TGTGCCTGGACAGCGAGTGCTAACTATGGCTACACCTTC. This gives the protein CAWTASANYGYTF.

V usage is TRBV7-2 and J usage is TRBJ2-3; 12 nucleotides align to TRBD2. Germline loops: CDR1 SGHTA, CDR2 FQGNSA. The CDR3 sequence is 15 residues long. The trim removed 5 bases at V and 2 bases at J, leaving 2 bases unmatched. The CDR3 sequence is CASSRTSGITDTQYF. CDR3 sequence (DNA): TGTGCCAGCAGCAGGACTAGCGGGATCACAGATACGCAGTATTTT.

The CDR3 spells CASSARGAYGYTF. CDR3 in DNA: TGTGCCAGCAGCGCCCGCGGCGCCTATGGCTACACCTTC. The chain joins TRBV7-9 to TRBJ1-2; unclear D gene. Trimming took 5 bases from V and 4 from J, leaving 11 bases between them. This CDR3 has 13 amino acids. Germline CDR1 reads SEHNR; CDR2 reads FQNEAQ (reference sequence).

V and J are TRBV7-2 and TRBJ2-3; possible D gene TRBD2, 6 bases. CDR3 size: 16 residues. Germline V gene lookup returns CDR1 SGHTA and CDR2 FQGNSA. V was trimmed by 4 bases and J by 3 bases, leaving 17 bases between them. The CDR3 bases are TGTGCCAGCAGCTCGGGGCGGGGCGGGGATACAGATACGCAGTATTTT. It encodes CASSSGRGGDTDTQYF.

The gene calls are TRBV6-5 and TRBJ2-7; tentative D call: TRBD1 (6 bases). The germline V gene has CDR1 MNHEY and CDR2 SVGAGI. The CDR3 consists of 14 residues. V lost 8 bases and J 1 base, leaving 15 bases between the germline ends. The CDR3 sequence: CASETRTASYEQYF. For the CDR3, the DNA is TGTGCCAGCGAGACGAGGACAGCATCCTACGAGCAGTACTTC.

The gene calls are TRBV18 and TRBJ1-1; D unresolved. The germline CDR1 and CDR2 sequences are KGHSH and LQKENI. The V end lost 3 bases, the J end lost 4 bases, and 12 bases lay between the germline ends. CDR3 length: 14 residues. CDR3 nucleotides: TGTGCCAGCTCACCCGGACGGATGGGCACTGAAGCTTTCTTT. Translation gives CASSPGRMGTEAFF.

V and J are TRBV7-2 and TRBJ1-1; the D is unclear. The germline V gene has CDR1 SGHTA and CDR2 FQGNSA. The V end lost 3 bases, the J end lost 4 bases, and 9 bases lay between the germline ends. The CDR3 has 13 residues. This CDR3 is CASSFGQTTEAFF. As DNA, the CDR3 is TGTGCCAGCAGCTTTGGGCAGACCACTGAAGCTTTCTTT. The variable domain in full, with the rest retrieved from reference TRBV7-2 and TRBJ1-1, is GAGVSQSPSNKVTEKGKDVELRCDPISGHTALYWYRQSLGQGLEFLIYFQGNSAPDKSGLPSDRFSAERTGGSVSTLTIQRTQQEDSAVYLCASSFGQTTEAFFGQGTRLTVV.

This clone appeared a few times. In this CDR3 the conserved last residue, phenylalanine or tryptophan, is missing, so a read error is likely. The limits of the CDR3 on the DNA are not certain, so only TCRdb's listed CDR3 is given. CDR3 amino acids: CASSSETKGA. The rearrangement uses TRBV7-9 and TRBJ1-4; TRBD1, as called in the table, went unchecked against the DNA. The germline V gene encodes CDR1 SEHNR and CDR2 FQNEAQ (reference sequence). The CDR3 spans 10 residues, counting both ends.

The CDR3 DNA reads as TGTGCCTGGAGTGGGTTTGATCGGAACACTGAAGCTTTCTTT. This encodes CAWSGFDRNTEAFF. V gene TRBV30 combines with J gene TRBJ1-1; D call uncertain. From germline, CDR1 is GTSNPN and CDR2 SVGIG (reference sequence). This CDR3 comprises 14 residues. The V end was cut by 1 base, the J end by 1 base, with 10 bases between. Together with reference TRBV30 and TRBJ1-1, the CDR3 gives the full variable domain: SQTIHQWPATLVQPVGSPLSLECTVEGTSNPNLYWYRQAAGRGLQLLFYSVGIGQISSEVPQNLSASRPQDRQFILSSKKLLLSDSGFYLCAWSGFDRNTEAFFGQGTRLTVV.

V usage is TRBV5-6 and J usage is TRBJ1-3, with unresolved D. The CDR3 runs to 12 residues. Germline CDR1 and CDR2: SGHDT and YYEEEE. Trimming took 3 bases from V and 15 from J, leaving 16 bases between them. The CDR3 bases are TGTGCCAGCAGCTCGGCCCCGGGCCGGACATATTTT. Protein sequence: CASSSAPGRTYF.

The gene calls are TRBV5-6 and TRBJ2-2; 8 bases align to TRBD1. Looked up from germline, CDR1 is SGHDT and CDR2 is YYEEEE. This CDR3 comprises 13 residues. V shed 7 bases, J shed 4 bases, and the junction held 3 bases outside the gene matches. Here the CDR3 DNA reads TGTGCCAGCCAGGGGGCGGGCACCGGGGAGCTGTTTTTT. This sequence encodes CASQGAGTGELFF.

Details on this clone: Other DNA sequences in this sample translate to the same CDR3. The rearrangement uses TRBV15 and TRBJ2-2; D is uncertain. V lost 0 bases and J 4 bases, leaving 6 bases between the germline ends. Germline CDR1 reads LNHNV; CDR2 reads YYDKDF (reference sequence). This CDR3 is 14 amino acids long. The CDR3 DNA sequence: TGTGCCACCAGCAGAGATCTTCTCACCGGGGAGCTGTTTTTT. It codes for CATSRDLLTGELFF.

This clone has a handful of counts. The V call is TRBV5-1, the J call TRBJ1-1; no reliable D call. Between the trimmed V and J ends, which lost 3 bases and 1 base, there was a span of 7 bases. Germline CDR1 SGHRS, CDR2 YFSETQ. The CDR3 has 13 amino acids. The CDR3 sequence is CASSSLGNTEAFF. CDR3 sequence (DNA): TGCGCCAGCAGCTCCCTTGGGAACACTGAAGCTTTCTTT.

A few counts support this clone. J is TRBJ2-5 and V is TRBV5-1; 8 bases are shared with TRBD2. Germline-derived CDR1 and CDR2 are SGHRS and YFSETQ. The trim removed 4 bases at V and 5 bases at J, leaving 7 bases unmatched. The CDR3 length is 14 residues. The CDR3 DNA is TGCGCCAGCAGCGGAGCGGGGGCGGCCGAGACCCAGTACTTC. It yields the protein CASSGAGAAETQYF.

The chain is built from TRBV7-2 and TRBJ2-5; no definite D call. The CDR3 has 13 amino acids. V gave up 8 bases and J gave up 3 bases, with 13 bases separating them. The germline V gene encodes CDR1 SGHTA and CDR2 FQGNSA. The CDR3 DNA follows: TGTGCCAGCGCTGCCTACAGCGAAGAGACCCAGTACTTC. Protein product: CASAAYSEETQYF.

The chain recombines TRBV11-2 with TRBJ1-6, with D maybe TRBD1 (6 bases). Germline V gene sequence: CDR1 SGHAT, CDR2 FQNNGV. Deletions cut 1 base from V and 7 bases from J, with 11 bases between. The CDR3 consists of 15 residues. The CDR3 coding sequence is TGTGCCAGCAGCTTAGGGGGCCAGGGGAATTCACCCCTCCACTTT. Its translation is CASSLGGQGNSPLHF.

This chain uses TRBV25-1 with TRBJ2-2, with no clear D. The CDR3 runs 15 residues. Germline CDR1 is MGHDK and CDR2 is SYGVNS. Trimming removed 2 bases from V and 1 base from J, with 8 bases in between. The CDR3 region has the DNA TGTGCCAGCAGTGAAGGCGGCGGGAACACCGGGGAGCTGTTTTTT. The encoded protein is CASSEGGGNTGELFF.

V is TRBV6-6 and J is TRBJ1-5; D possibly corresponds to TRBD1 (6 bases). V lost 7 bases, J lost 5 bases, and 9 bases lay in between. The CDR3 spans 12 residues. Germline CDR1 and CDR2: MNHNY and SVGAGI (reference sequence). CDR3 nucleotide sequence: TGTGCCAGCAATTCAGGGGATCAGCCCCAGCATTTT. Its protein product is CASNSGDQPQHF.

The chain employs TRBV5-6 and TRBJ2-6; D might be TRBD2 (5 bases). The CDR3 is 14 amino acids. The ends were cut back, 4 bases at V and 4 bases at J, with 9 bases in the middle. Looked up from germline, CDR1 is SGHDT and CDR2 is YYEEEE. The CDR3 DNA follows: TGTGCCAGCAGCCTGGACTGGGGGGCCAACGTCCTGACTTTC. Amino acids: CASSLDWGANVLTF.

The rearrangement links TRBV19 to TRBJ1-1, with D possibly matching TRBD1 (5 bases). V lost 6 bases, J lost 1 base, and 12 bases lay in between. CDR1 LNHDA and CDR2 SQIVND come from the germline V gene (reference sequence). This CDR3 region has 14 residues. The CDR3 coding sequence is TGTGCCAGTAGGGGGAGGGGCCGGAACACTGAAGCTTTCTTT. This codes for CASRGRGRNTEAFF.